This TCR beta chain was found in a study of blood T cell repertoires in COVID-19. Regarding this clone: Other DNA sequences in the same sample also yield this CDR3.

The data were produced by immunoSEQ multiplex PCR, yet TCRdb's version contains in-frame clones alone and is incomplete. The sample holds nearly 80,000 clones, 65% to 85% seen once. V lost 4 bases and J lost 8; bases outside the gene matches: 11. Per the germline V gene, CDR1 is SGHRS and CDR2 is YFSETQ. The CDR3 sequence is 15 residues long. The sample was peripheral blood. This TCR derives from a man in his 60s with active or convalescent COVID-19. This chain connects TRBV5-1 to TRBJ2-1, with 8 positions matching TRBD2. CDR3 DNA: TGCGCCAGCAGCGGGGATCGGGGGGGCCAGGATGAGCAGTTCTTC. It encodes CASSGDRGGQDEQFF.